This entry lists 21 T cell receptor beta chains sequenced from one sample in a study of blood T cell repertoires in COVID-19. TCRdb keeps only in-frame clones here, not all; method: immunoSEQ multiplex PCR. Of some 300,000 clones detected, about nine tenths appear once; the ten largest clones hold roughly 4.5%. The sample was PBMCs or T cells enriched from blood (not recorded which). These receptors were taken from a man younger than 40 who had recovered from COVID-19.

The chain couples TRBV2 to TRBJ2-5; 8 nucleotides match TRBD2. V gave up 10 bases and J gave up 2 bases; unmatched junction bases: 9. Germline CDR1 and CDR2: SNHLY and FYNNEI. The CDR3 runs to 14 residues. The CDR3 region has the DNA TGTGCCACCTCGGTCGGGGGGGGTCAAGAGACCCAGTACTTC. Translating it yields CATSVGGGQETQYF.

The chain couples TRBV6-2 or TRBV6-3 to TRBJ2-7; possibly TRBD2 for D (5 bases). Trimming removed 0 bases at V and 0 bases at J, with 12 bases between. CDR3 length equals 16 residues. CDR1 is MNHEY, CDR2 SVGEGT, per germline. As DNA, the CDR3 is TGTGCCAGCAGTTACTCGGGCGGGCCAAGCTCCTACGAGCAGTACTTC. Translation: CASSYSGGPSSYEQYF.

The chain employs TRBV7-9 and TRBJ2-3; D is possibly TRBD2 (6 bases). Trimming left V 6 bases short and J 4 bases short, with 11 bases between. The CDR3 has 13 residues. CDR1 is SEHNR, CDR2 FQNEAQ, per germline (reference sequence). CDR3 in amino acids: CASRDGTSDTQYF. CDR3 nucleotide sequence: TGTGCCAGCAGGGACGGGACTTCAGATACGCAGTATTTT.

The gene calls are TRBV6-5 and TRBJ2-2; TRBD1 aligns across 8 bases. Germline CDR1 and CDR2: MNHEY and SVGAGI. This CDR3 region has 15 residues. Trimming took 5 bases from V and 5 from J; bases not matched to a gene: 7. Here the CDR3 DNA reads TGTGCCAGCAGTATCTACACAGGGGGAACCGGGGAGCTGTTTTTT. Protein sequence: CASSIYTGGTGELFF.

The chain carries TRBV9 and TRBJ1-1, with a tentative D call TRBD1 (5 bases). V gave up 4 bases and J gave up 1 base, with 11 bases separating them. CDR1 is SGDLS, CDR2 YYNGEE, per germline. The CDR3 sequence is 14 residues long. The CDR3 DNA reads TGTGCCAGCAGCCCAGACGGGGGGAACACTGAAGCTTTCTTT. This encodes CASSPDGGNTEAFF. Variable domain in full (rest from reference TRBV9 and TRBJ1-1): DSGVTQTPKHLITATGQRVTLRCSPRSGDLSVYWYQQSLDQGLQFLIQYYNGEERAKGNILERFSAQQFPDLHSELNLSSLELGDSALYFCASSPDGGNTEAFFGQGTRLTVV.

This chain uses TRBV4-2 with TRBJ1-5; 12 bases fit TRBD1. The CDR3 extends over 18 amino acids. Trimming took 0 bases from V and 2 from J; bases not matched to a gene: 5. The germline V gene encodes CDR1 LGHNA and CDR2 YNFKEQ. CDR3 coding DNA: TGTGCCAGCAGCCAAGAAGGGACAGGGGGCTTTGGCAATCAGCCCCAGCATTTT. Encoded protein: CASSQEGTGGFGNQPQHF.

This clone was observed a few times. One end of the junction does not line up with germline, which may come from a read error. The chain couples TRBV5-3 to TRBJ1-2; 11 positions agree with TRBD1. TRBV5-3 belongs to the ORF category, with a function that is uncertain. The CDR3 contains 16 residues. The CDR3 sequence is CARSLLDRGLNDGYTF. DNA for the CDR3: TGTGCCAGAAGCCTCCTGGACAGGGGGCTTAACGATGGCTACACCTTC.

This clone was counted a few times. This chain uses TRBV12-2 with TRBJ2-3; the table's D call, TRBD2, has no DNA check behind it. TRBV12-2 is shown as a pseudogene. This CDR3 is 17 amino acids long. The CDR3 nucleotides are TGTGCAAGTCGCTTAGCGTCGGCGGGTCAACCGTGCTGTACGCAGTATTTT. As protein: CASRLASAGQPCCTQYF.

This clone was observed a handful of times. The chain carries TRBV11-2 and TRBJ2-7; TRBD2 agrees at 13 bases. This CDR3 region has 15 residues. V trimming: 1 base; J trimming: 3 bases; junction bases outside the gene matches: 0. From germline, CDR1 is SGHAT and CDR2 FQNNGV. As DNA, the CDR3 is TGTGCCAGCAGCTTAGGGACTAGCGGGAGCTACGAGCAGTACTTC. It codes for CASSLGTSGSYEQYF.

DNA of the CDR3: TGTGCCAGCAGCCAAGATATACCACCGGGACTCTTTCAGCCCCAGCATTTT. Encoded protein: CASSQDIPPGLFQPQHF. The V and J genes are TRBV3-1 (or the pseudogene TRBV3-2) and TRBJ1-5; D possibly corresponds to TRBD1 (5 bases). This CDR3 has 17 amino acids. Germline V lookup: CDR1 LGHDT, CDR2 YNNKEL (reference sequence). The germline V and J ends were trimmed by 0 bases and 6 bases, with 18 bases remaining between them.

The V and J genes are TRBV28 and TRBJ1-4; 8 bases map to TRBD1. After removal of 3 bases from V and 8 bases from J, the junction contained 5 bases not matched to a gene. Germline CDR1 is MDHEN and CDR2 is SYDVKM. The CDR3 spans 14 residues. The CDR3 DNA sequence: TGTGCCAGCAGTTTTCCAGGGGGCAGCGAAAAACTGTTTTTT. Its protein is CASSFPGGSEKLFF.

The gene calls are TRBV6-5 and TRBJ2-7, with 9 bases that match TRBD2. Germline-derived CDR1 and CDR2 are MNHEY and SVGAGI. The CDR3 runs 14 residues. V gave up 5 bases and J gave up 3 bases; unmatched junction bases: 5. This chain's CDR3 is CASSRTSVNYEQYF. The CDR3 DNA reads TGTGCCAGCAGTCGGACTAGCGTGAACTACGAGCAGTACTTC.

CDR3 amino acids: CASSLREQANQPQHF. The CDR3 nucleotides read TGTGCCAGCAGCTTACGTGAACAGGCCAATCAGCCCCAGCATTTT. The chain joins TRBV7-8 to TRBJ1-5, with D perhaps TRBD1 (5 bases). Between the trimmed V and J ends, which lost 2 bases and 3 bases, there was a span of 11 bases. This CDR3 is built from 15 residues. From germline, CDR1 is SGHVS and CDR2 FQNEAQ.

The DNA of the CDR3 is TGTGCCAGCACCACTAATCGGGACAGGGAAGGCGGGGAGCTGTTTTTT. Translation: CASTTNRDREGGELFF. J is TRBJ2-2 and V is TRBV11-2, with 9 bases lining up with TRBD1. In germline, CDR1 is SGHAT, CDR2 FQNNGV. Trimming cost V 7 bases and J 7 bases; bases outside gene matches: 13. The CDR3 totals 16 residues.

The chain employs TRBV28 and TRBJ1-4; tentatively, D is TRBD1 (6 bases). Trimming cost V 2 bases and J 4 bases, with 8 bases left between them. The CDR3 is made up of 14 amino acids. Germline V gives CDR1 MDHEN, CDR2 SYDVKM. In DNA form, the CDR3 reads TGTGCCAGCAGTTTAAGAGGGGGTAATGAAAAACTGTTTTTT. Its translation is CASSLRGGNEKLFF.

This chain links TRBV29-1 with TRBJ1-2; the match to TRBD1 covers 8 bases. Germline CDR1 and CDR2: SQVTM and ANQGSEA. V shed 7 bases and J 3 bases; nucleotides not matched to a gene: 1. The CDR3 is 11 residues long. CDR3 DNA sequence: TGCAGCGCGACAGGGGACTATGGCTACACCTTC. Protein sequence: CSATGDYGYTF.

The chain links TRBV7-2 to TRBJ1-2, with TRBD1 matching over 8 bases. Germline V CDR1 and CDR2: SGHTA, FQGNSA. CDR3 length: 16 amino acids. The V gene end was trimmed by 4 bases and the J gene end by 7 bases; junction bases not matched to a gene: 14. For the CDR3, the DNA is TGTGCCAGCAGCTACTCACCGGGACAGGAAATGTTTGGCTACACCTTC. This codes for CASSYSPGQEMFGYTF. Drawing the rest from reference TRBV7-2 and TRBJ1-2, the complete variable domain is GAGVSQSPSNKVTEKGKDVELRCDPISGHTALYWYRQSLGQGLEFLIYFQGNSAPDKSGLPSDRFSAERTGGSVSTLTIQRTQQEDSAVYLCASSYSPGQEMFGYTFGSGTRLTVV.

The chain uses TRBV10-1 and TRBJ2-1; TRBD2 is a possible D gene (7 bases). The CDR3 spans 15 residues. Per germline, CDR1 WNHNN and CDR2 SYGVQD (reference sequence). V lost 5 bases to trimming and J lost 4 bases, with 15 bases between them. The CDR3 coding sequence is TGCGCCAGCAGTCATGGGGGGGCCGGATACAATGAGCAGTTCTTC. This encodes CASSHGGAGYNEQFF.

J is TRBJ2-7 and V is TRBV5-1; possibly TRBD1 for D (6 bases). The germline gives CDR1 SGHRS, CDR2 YFSETQ. This CDR3 is built from 16 residues. V lost 0 bases, J lost 0 bases, and 13 bases lay in between. The DNA for the CDR3 is TGCGCCAGCAGCTTGGATTTGGGCAGGGGCTCCTACGAGCAGTACTTC. It translates to CASSLDLGRGSYEQYF.

About this clone itself: The germline gene is not matched at one end of the junction; a read error may be the cause. The rearrangement links TRBV4-1 to TRBJ1-2, with D possibly being TRBD1 (6 bases). CDR3 length: 16 amino acids. Germline-derived CDR1 and CDR2 are MGHRA and YSYEKL. Here the CDR3 reads CARSQGGVRGFYGYTF. CDR3 nucleotides: TGCGCCCGCAGCCAAGGGGGGGTACGGGGATTCTATGGCTACACCTTC.

The J gene is TRBJ2-2, the V gene TRBV3-1 (or the pseudogene TRBV3-2); 7 bases match TRBD1. Germline V gene data show CDR1 as LGHDT and CDR2 as YNNKEL (reference sequence). The CDR3 is made up of 17 amino acids. After removal of 3 bases from V and 5 bases from J, the junction contained 12 bases not matched to a gene. The CDR3 here is CASSHPGRGRLTGELFF. The CDR3 region has the DNA TGTGCCAGCAGCCATCCAGGCAGGGGGAGACTTACCGGGGAGCTGTTTTTT.